This T cell receptor (beta chain) appears in the sequencing data of a study of beta chain features in type 1 diabetes. Study results and caveats: People with Type 1 diabetes carried modestly yet significantly shorter TCRB CDR3s in all four CD4+ subsets.

The germline V gene encodes CDR1 SEHNR and CDR2 FQNEAQ (reference sequence). The V end lost 5 bases, the J end lost 0 bases, and 19 bases lay between the germline ends. This CDR3 comprises 18 residues. A note on this clone: Its antigen is not known.

As every portion of the isolated RNA was reverse transcribed, the sequencing read expressed TCRB transcripts. The table came from immunoSEQ multiplex PCR; TCRdb's copy has only in-frame clones and leaves some out. Altogether about 340,000 clones are present, roughly 8.8% being singletons, with the ten largest covering more than 0.8%. CD45RO/CCR7/CD25/CD127/CD95/CD27 staining was used to isolate CD4+ naive, central memory, regulatory and stem cell-like memory cells by sorting. The sample taken for sequencing was central memory CD4+ T cells from blood. The clonotype comes from a man aged 25-45 years with type 1 diabetes. The chain employs TRBV7-9 and TRBJ2-2, with D possibly being TRBD1 (5 bases). CDR3 amino acids: CASSPPVQGYANTGELFF. CDR3 sequence (DNA): TGTGCCAGCAGCCCCCCCGTTCAGGGCTACGCGAACACCGGGGAGCTGTTTTTT.